This T cell receptor beta chain was retrieved from a study of T cell responses to AZD1222 COVID-19 vaccine. Assay: immunoSEQ multiplex PCR; the TCRdb copy retains only in-frame clones and omits some. The data hold 150,000 to 200,000 clones, with about nine tenths observed a single time. Germline assignment: CDR1 SGHTA and CDR2 FQGTGA. V was pared by 5 bases and J by 0 bases, with 2 bases of the junction left unmatched. The CDR3 has 15 amino acids. The sequencing here drew on peripheral blood, taken on day 0 of MenACWY control vaccination. V gene TRBV7-3 combines with J gene TRBJ2-1; 9 nucleotides match TRBD2. This TCR was recovered from an adult in good health. The DNA for the CDR3 is TGTGCCAGCAGCCGGACTAGCGACTCCTACAATGAGCAGTTCTTC. Translated: CASSRTSDSYNEQFF.